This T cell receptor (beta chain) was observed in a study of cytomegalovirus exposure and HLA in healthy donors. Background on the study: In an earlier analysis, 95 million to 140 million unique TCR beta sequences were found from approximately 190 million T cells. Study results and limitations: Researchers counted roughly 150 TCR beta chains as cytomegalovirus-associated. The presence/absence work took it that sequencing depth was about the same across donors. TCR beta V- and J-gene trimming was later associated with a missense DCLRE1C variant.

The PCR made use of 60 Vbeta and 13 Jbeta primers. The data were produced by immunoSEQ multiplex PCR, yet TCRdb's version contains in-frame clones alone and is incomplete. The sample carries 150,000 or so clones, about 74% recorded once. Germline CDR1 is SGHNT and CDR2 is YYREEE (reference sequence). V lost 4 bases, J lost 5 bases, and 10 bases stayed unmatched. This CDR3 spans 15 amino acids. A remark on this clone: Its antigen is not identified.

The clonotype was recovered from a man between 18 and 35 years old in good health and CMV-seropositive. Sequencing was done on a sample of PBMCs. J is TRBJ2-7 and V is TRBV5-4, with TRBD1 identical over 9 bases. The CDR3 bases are TGTGCCAGCAGCCCATCCGGGACAGGGCTCCACGAGCAGTACTTC. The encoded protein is CASSPSGTGLHEQYF. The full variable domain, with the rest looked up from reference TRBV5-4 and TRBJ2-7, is ETGVTQSPTHLIKTRGQQVTLRCSSQSGHNTVSWYQQALGQGPQFIFQYYREEENGRGNFPPRFSGLQFPNYSSELNVNALELDDSALYLCASSPSGTGLHEQYFGPGTRLTVT.